This T cell receptor beta chain was recovered during a study of vaccination and CD4 T cells after COVID-19. This clonotype was counted only a few times. Its matching antigen is unknown. There are 12 residues in the CDR3. V dropped 6 bases and J dropped 3 bases, with 10 bases sitting between them. Germline V gene sequence: CDR1 DFQATT, CDR2 SNEGSKA (reference sequence). The Oncomine TCR Beta short-read assay was applied to DNA of cultured CD4+ T cells. Using its own MiXCR run on the PCR reads, TCRdb lists one record per CDR3 protein. The data hold some 20,000 distinct CDR3 sequences, with 43% observed a single time. Treatment in this sample: approximately nine-day PBMC culture with coronavirus spike peptide pools or control peptides (ViraFEST assay).

The gene calls are TRBV20-1 and TRBJ2-3, with unresolved D. The source material was CD4+ T cells from blood, cultured in vitro, sampled after SARS-CoV-2 vaccination. This sequence originates from a human donor who had recovered from COVID-19. The CDR3 sequence is CSAKDDTDTQYF. CDR3 in DNA: TGCAGTGCCAAAGACGATACAGATACGCAGTATTTT.